The 5 T cell receptor beta chains listed next were all sequenced from one sample in a study of neurological immune-mediated disorders. MiXCR, applied by TCRdb to the 5' RACE reads, yields one record per CDR3 protein. Among tens of thousands of distinct CDR3 sequences, around an eighth were seen once, and the ten largest hold around 27%. Sequencing was carried out using PBMCs. These receptors were collected from a woman between 50 and 59 years old with HTLV-1-associated myelopathy (HAM/TSP).

In this sample, this clonotype turned up a few times. The chain is built from TRBV5-1 and TRBJ2-3; 8 positions match TRBD1. Germline CDR1 is SGHRS and CDR2 is YFSETQ. Trimming took 4 bases from V and 3 from J; bases not matched to a gene: 7. This CDR3 spans 15 amino acids. The CDR3 protein is CASSPPGQATDTQYF. CDR3 DNA sequence: TGCGCCAGCAGCCCCCCGGGACAGGCTACAGATACGCAGTATTTT.

In this sample, this clonotype turned up many times. V is TRBV27 and J is TRBJ1-1; no reliable D call. Germline CDR1 is MNHEY and CDR2 is SMNVEV (reference sequence). Trimming removed 3 bases from V and 4 bases from J, with 12 bases in between. This CDR3 has 14 amino acids. The CDR3 DNA reads as TGTGCCAGCAGTTTGTTAGGGTTGGGCACTGAAGCTTTCTTT. It translates to CASSLLGLGTEAFF.

This clonotype was observed many times. The gene calls are TRBV25-1 and TRBJ1-1; D is unclear. This CDR3 has 11 residues. Germline loops: CDR1 MGHDK, CDR2 SYGVNS. V was shortened by 1 base and J by 8 bases, with 5 bases between the two germline ends. The CDR3 here is CASSELGEAFF. In nucleotides, the CDR3 is TGTGCCAGCAGTGAATTAGGGGAAGCTTTCTTT.

This clonotype was recorded many times. This chain connects TRBV24-1 to TRBJ2-3, with D unclear. V was shortened by 1 base and J by 3 bases, with 4 bases between the two germline ends. CDR1 KGHDR and CDR2 SFDVKD come from the germline V gene. The CDR3 covers 13 residues. CDR3 DNA: TGTGCCACCAGTGATTTTGTGACAGATACGCAGTATTTT. This sequence encodes CATSDFVTDTQYF.

V gene TRBV7-2 combines with J gene TRBJ2-1, with 9 nucleotides matching TRBD2. Germline V gives CDR1 SGHTA, CDR2 FQGNSA. V gave up 5 bases and J gave up 12 bases; unmatched junction bases: 14. This CDR3 region has 15 residues. In nucleotides, the CDR3 is TGTGCCAGCAGCCCGGACGCGGGGGGGCCGGATACGCAGTTCTTC. Its translation: CASSPDAGGPDTQFF.